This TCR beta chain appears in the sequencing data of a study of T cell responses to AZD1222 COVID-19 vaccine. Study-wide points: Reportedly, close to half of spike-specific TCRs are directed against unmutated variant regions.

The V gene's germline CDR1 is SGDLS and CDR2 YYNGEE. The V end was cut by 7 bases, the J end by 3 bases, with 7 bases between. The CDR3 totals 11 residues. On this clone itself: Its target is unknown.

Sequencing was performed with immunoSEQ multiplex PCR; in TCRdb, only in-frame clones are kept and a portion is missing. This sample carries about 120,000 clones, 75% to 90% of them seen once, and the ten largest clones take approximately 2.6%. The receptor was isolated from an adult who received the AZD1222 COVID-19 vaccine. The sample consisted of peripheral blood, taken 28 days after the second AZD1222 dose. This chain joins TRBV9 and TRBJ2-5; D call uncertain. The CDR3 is CASGPEETQYF. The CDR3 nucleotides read TGTGCCAGCGGACCCGAAGAGACCCAGTACTTC.